The 6 T cell receptor beta chains listed next were all sequenced from one sample in a study of blood T cell repertoires in COVID-19. The protocol was immunoSEQ multiplex PCR, while the TCRdb copy is restricted to in-frame clones and leaves out a portion. The sample lists some 170,000 clones, roughly 87% occurring once. The sequenced sample was peripheral blood. Receptor source: a woman in her 50s with acute or convalescent COVID-19.

The chain links TRBV19 to TRBJ1-2; 8 nucleotides match TRBD1. The germline gives CDR1 LNHDA, CDR2 SQIVND (reference sequence). The V and J ends lost 7 bases and 6 bases, in that order; junction bases with no gene match: 10. The CDR3 is 14 amino acids. This CDR3 is CASNKDRGANGYTF. In DNA, the CDR3 is TGTGCCAGTAATAAAGACAGGGGTGCGAATGGCTACACCTTC.

The CDR3 DNA is TGTGCCAGCAGCGTATTCGGACAGATAAACTATGGCTACACCTTC. Its protein is CASSVFGQINYGYTF. V is TRBV9 and J is TRBJ1-2, with D possibly matching TRBD1 (6 bases). Trimming cost V 1 base and J 2 bases, with 12 bases left between them. This CDR3 comprises 15 residues. Germline V gene data show CDR1 as SGDLS and CDR2 as YYNGEE. Combining the CDR3 with reference TRBV9 and TRBJ1-2 gives the whole variable domain DSGVTQTPKHLITATGQRVTLRCSPRSGDLSVYWYQQSLDQGLQFLIQYYNGEERAKGNILERFSAQQFPDLHSELNLSSLELGDSALYFCASSVFGQINYGYTFGSGTRLTVV.

The V and J genes are TRBV12-5 and TRBJ2-1, with D perhaps TRBD2 (6 bases). The CDR3 totals 15 residues. Trimming stripped 6 bases from V and 2 bases from J, with 14 bases between. Looked up from germline, CDR1 is LGHNT and CDR2 is FRNRAP. CDR3 in DNA: TGTGCTAGTGGCCTATCGGGGGAGCCCTACAATGAGCAGTTCTTC. This codes for CASGLSGEPYNEQFF.

The V call is TRBV6-2 or TRBV6-3, the J call TRBJ1-2; maybe TRBD1 (5 bases). Germline assignment: CDR1 MNHEY and CDR2 SVGEGT. Trimming left V 2 bases short and J 3 bases short, with 10 bases between. The length of the CDR3 is 14 residues. CDR3 amino acids: CASSYIQGHYGYTF. The CDR3 region has the DNA TGTGCCAGCAGTTACATCCAGGGTCACTATGGCTACACCTTC.

The J gene is TRBJ2-5, the V gene TRBV6-5; 8 bases line up with TRBD2. The CDR3 totals 15 residues. J lost 6 bases, V lost 5 bases, and 11 bases had no gene match. Germline CDR1 MNHEY, CDR2 SVGAGI. CDR3 sequence (DNA): TGTGCCAGCAGTCGCAGCGGGGGCTCCCCCAAGACCCAGTACTTC. Translating it yields CASSRSGGSPKTQYF.

The chain has TRBV30 and TRBJ2-5, with 10 nucleotides matching TRBD2. The trim removed 2 bases at V and 4 bases at J, leaving 10 bases unmatched. This CDR3 is built from 16 residues. CDR1 is GTSNPN, CDR2 SVGIG, per germline (reference sequence). Here the CDR3 reads CAWSRASGRVRETQYF. Here the CDR3 DNA reads TGTGCCTGGAGTCGGGCTAGCGGGAGAGTTCGAGAGACCCAGTACTTC. The full variable domain, in which reference TRBV30 and TRBJ2-5 provide the parts outside the CDR3, is SQTIHQWPATLVQPVGSPLSLECTVEGTSNPNLYWYRQAAGRGLQLLFYSVGIGQISSEVPQNLSASRPQDRQFILSSKKLLLSDSGFYLCAWSRASGRVRETQYFGPGTRLLVL.